This T cell receptor (beta chain) was recovered during a study of T cell responses to AZD1222 COVID-19 vaccine. J was trimmed by 4 bases and V by 5 bases; bases with no gene match: 5. The germline V gene encodes CDR1 SGHAT and CDR2 FQNNGV. This CDR3 comprises 14 residues. Sequenced by immunoSEQ multiplex PCR; TCRdb stores in-frame clones only, minus some. The table has almost 70,000 clones, roughly 80% seen once. Recipients boosted at about 4 weeks or about 12 weeks are pooled. About this clone itself: Its cognate antigen is unknown.

Notes on the study in general: The CD4 TCRs associated with vaccination extended across spike and predominated at 160-218 and 743-854. Donors skewed white British and female; clonal diversity was possibly underestimated.

This chain uses TRBV11-2 with TRBJ2-7; 10 nucleotides line up with TRBD1. The source material was peripheral blood, sampled 28 days after the second AZD1222 dose. The receptor comes from an adult who received the AZD1222 COVID-19 vaccine. The CDR3 loop reads CASSPRTGGYEQYF. The CDR3, as DNA: TGTGCCAGCAGCCCGCGGACAGGGGGATACGAGCAGTACTTC.